This TCR beta chain was observed in a study of T-cell reconstitution after alpha-beta-depleted transplantation in children. The CDR3 spans 19 residues. Germline CDR1 MNHNS, CDR2 SASEGT. Trimming removed 7 bases from V and 2 bases from J, with 29 bases in between. Unique molecular identifiers featured in how the TCRbeta library was prepared. TCRdb re-called the PCR reads with MiXCR, one entry per CDR3 protein. The top ten clones hold 0.8% to 1.1% of a sample with about 640,000 distinct CDR3 sequences, 15% to 20% of them seen once. Many counts were recorded for this clonotype. The J gene is TRBJ2-5, the V gene TRBV6-1, with D possibly TRBD1 on 7 matching bases. The material sequenced was PBMCs from the stem cell graft donor, taken from the stem cell graft. The TCR originated in a human donor who donated a stem cell graft to a child with acute myeloid leukemia. The CDR3 sequence is CASKPPIFAGGLLQETQYF. As DNA, the CDR3 is TGTGCCAGCAAGCCCCCGATCTTCGCAGGGGGGTTATTACAAGAGACCCAGTACTTC.